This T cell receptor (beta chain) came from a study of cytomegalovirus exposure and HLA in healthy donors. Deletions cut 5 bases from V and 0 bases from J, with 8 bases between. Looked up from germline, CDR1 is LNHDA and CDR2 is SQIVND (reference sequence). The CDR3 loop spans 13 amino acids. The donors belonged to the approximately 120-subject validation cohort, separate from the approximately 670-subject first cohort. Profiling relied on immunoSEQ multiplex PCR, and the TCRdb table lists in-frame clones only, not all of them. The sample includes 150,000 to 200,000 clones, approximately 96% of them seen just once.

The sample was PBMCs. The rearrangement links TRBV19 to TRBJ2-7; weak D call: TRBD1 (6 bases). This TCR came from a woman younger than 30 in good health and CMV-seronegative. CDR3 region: CASSSGDSYEQYF. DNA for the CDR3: TGTGCCAGTAGTTCAGGGGACTCCTACGAGCAGTACTTC. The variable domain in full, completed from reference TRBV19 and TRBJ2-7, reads DGGITQSPKYLFRKEGQNVTLSCEQNLNHDAMYWYRQDPGQGLRLIYYSQIVNDFQKGDIAEGYSVSREKKESFPLTVTSAQKNPTAFYLCASSSGDSYEQYFGPGTRLTVT.